A single sample gave rise to the 25 T cell receptor beta chains below, sequenced in a study of beta chain features in type 1 diabetes. The study, taken as a whole, reports: In all four CD4+ subsets, TCRB CDR3 length was significantly, moderately reduced in type 1 diabetes.

Antigens of these TCRs are unknown. The whole isolated RNA underwent reverse transcription, so sequencing captured expressed TCRB transcripts. Data came from immunoSEQ multiplex PCR; TCRdb stores just in-frame clones and leaves some out. Of 400,000 or so clones in the sample, 10% to 15% are singletons; the top ten hold roughly 0.0097%. The material sequenced was naive CD4+ T cells from blood. The source of these receptors is a woman aged 18-35 years with type 1 diabetes.

The CDR3 bases are TGTGCCAGCAGTAACACCGGGGGCAAAAACATTCAGTACTTC. Amino acid sequence: CASSNTGGKNIQYF. V and J are TRBV25-1 and TRBJ2-4, with D tentatively TRBD2 (6 bases). Germline CDR1 and CDR2: MGHDK and SYGVNS. The CDR3 runs 14 residues. V was shortened by 5 bases and J by 3 bases, with 11 bases between the two germline ends.

This clone was detected only a few times. This chain connects TRBV5-6 to TRBJ2-1; D is unclear. Germline V gene lookup returns CDR1 SGHDT and CDR2 YYEEEE. CDR3 length equals 16 residues. Between the trimmed V and J ends, which lost 0 bases and 0 bases, there was a span of 10 bases. The CDR3 loop is CASSLDRRSSYNEQFF. In nucleotides, the CDR3 is TGTGCCAGCAGCTTGGACCGTCGGAGCTCCTACAATGAGCAGTTCTTC.

This clone was observed a few times. This sequence joins TRBV5-1 and TRBJ1-4; D perhaps matches TRBD1 (5 bases). This CDR3 is built from 16 residues. The germline V gene has CDR1 SGHRS and CDR2 YFSETQ. The ends were cut back, 3 bases at V and 5 bases at J, with 17 bases in the middle. CDR3 nucleotides: TGCGCCAGCAGCTCCAACCCAGGGAGGAGGAATGAAAAACTGTTTTTT. It is translated as CASSSNPGRRNEKLFF.

This clone was seen more than once but under ten times. The chain employs TRBV19 and TRBJ2-1, with 9 bases aligning to TRBD1. V trimming: 6 bases; J trimming: 2 bases; junction bases outside the gene matches: 8. The germline CDR1 and CDR2 sequences are LNHDA and SQIVND (reference sequence). CDR3 size: 16 residues. CDR3: CASRRTGVETYNEQFF. The CDR3 nucleotides read TGTGCCAGTAGGCGGACAGGGGTGGAAACCTACAATGAGCAGTTCTTC.

This clone has just a few counts. This chain links TRBV5-1 with TRBJ2-7; D is perhaps TRBD2 (5 bases). V lost 1 base to trimming and J lost 5 bases, with 16 bases between them. This CDR3 has 15 amino acids. CDR1 SGHRS and CDR2 YFSETQ come from the germline V gene. The CDR3 sequence: CASSLLLATAHEQYF. The CDR3 DNA follows: TGCGCCAGCAGCTTGCTGCTAGCAACGGCCCACGAGCAGTACTTC.

A few counts support this clone. V is TRBV7-9 and J is TRBJ2-7, with a weak D call TRBD1 (6 bases). There are 14 residues in the CDR3. With 3 bases removed from V and 4 bases from J, the gap between germline ends came to 13 bases. Germline V CDR1 and CDR2: SEHNR, FQNEAQ (reference sequence). The CDR3 nucleotides are TGTGCCAGCAGCTTCTGGGGGCGACAATACGAGCAGTACTTC. Encoded protein: CASSFWGRQYEQYF.

The chain combines TRBV25-1 with TRBJ2-5; the D gene is possibly TRBD2 (5 bases). V gave up 3 bases and J gave up 4 bases, with 15 bases separating them. The CDR3 consists of 15 residues. Germline CDR1 reads MGHDK; CDR2 reads SYGVNS. CDR3 amino acids: CASSDSGRVGETQYF. CDR3 DNA sequence: TGTGCCAGCAGTGACTCGGGGAGAGTTGGAGAGACCCAGTACTTC.

This chain joins TRBV4-1 and TRBJ2-1; TRBD2 matches 11 bases. The germline CDR1 and CDR2 sequences are MGHRA and YSYEKL. After removal of 4 bases from V and 10 bases from J, the junction contained 9 bases not matched to a gene. CDR3 length equals 15 residues. CDR3 region: CASSPGASGRREQFF. CDR3 coding DNA: TGCGCCAGCAGCCCAGGGGCTAGCGGGAGGAGAGAGCAGTTCTTC.

This clone was seen a handful of times. The chain is built from TRBV5-6 and TRBJ2-7, with 12 positions matching TRBD2. V lost 5 bases, J lost 0 bases, and 6 bases stayed unmatched. This CDR3 region has 16 residues. Looked up from germline, CDR1 is SGHDT and CDR2 is YYEEEE. CDR3 residues: CASRSGLAGSSYEQYF. The CDR3, as DNA: TGTGCCAGCAGGTCGGGACTAGCGGGCAGCTCCTACGAGCAGTACTTC.

This clone was seen more than once but under ten times. The chain uses TRBV30 and TRBJ2-7; tentative D call: TRBD2 (5 bases). Trimming left V 1 base short and J 4 bases short, with 8 bases between. Germline CDR1 and CDR2: GTSNPN and SVGIG (reference sequence). The CDR3 totals 12 residues. The CDR3 DNA follows: TGTGCCTGGAGTGGAGGAGGATACGAGCAGTACTTC. It encodes CAWSGGGYEQYF.

The J gene is TRBJ2-1, the V gene TRBV18; 9 bases agree with TRBD1. Per germline, CDR1 KGHSH and CDR2 LQKENI. The CDR3 is made up of 15 amino acids. With V trimmed by 6 bases and J by 6 bases, 9 bases remained unmatched. CDR3 in amino acids: CASSPGTGSRNEQFF. The CDR3 DNA follows: TGTGCCAGCTCCCCAGGGACAGGGTCCCGCAATGAGCAGTTCTTC.

There are a few counts of this clone. V gene TRBV7-9 combines with J gene TRBJ1-1, with D unclear. CDR1 SEHNR and CDR2 FQNEAQ come from the germline V gene (reference sequence). The CDR3 loop spans 13 amino acids. V shed 2 bases and J shed 2 bases, with 6 bases lying between them. The DNA for the CDR3 is TGTGCCAGCAGCTTACCGGGAAACACTGAAGCTTTCTTT. Protein product: CASSLPGNTEAFF.

V and J are TRBV7-3 and TRBJ2-1; D gene unclear. Germline-derived CDR1 and CDR2 are SGHTA and FQGTGA. The V gene lost 5 bases and the J gene lost 6 bases, with 23 bases spanning the gap. The CDR3 runs to 17 residues. The CDR3 protein is CASSPQMAARSSNEQFF. Written as DNA, the CDR3 is TGTGCCAGCAGCCCCCAAATGGCGGCTAGATCATCCAATGAGCAGTTCTTC.

The chain recombines TRBV9 with TRBJ2-5; unclear D gene. CDR1 is SGDLS and CDR2 is YYNGEE in the germline V gene. V lost 2 bases, J lost 1 base, and 6 bases lay in between. The CDR3 has 13 residues. For the CDR3, the DNA is TGTGCCAGCAGCGTTTCGAGCCAAGAGACCCAGTACTTC. Its protein product is CASSVSSQETQYF.

This clone was detected a few times. This sequence joins TRBV7-9 and TRBJ2-2; maybe TRBD2 (6 bases). With 5 bases removed from V and 6 bases from J, the gap between germline ends came to 10 bases. Germline loops: CDR1 SEHNR, CDR2 FQNEAQ (reference sequence). CDR3 length: 13 amino acids. The CDR3 region is CASSPGGAGELFF. The CDR3 bases are TGTGCCAGCAGCCCCGGGGGAGCCGGGGAGCTGTTTTTT.

The rearrangement uses TRBV29-1 and TRBJ1-2, with 8 bases identical to TRBD1. V trimming: 3 bases; J trimming: 8 bases; junction bases outside the gene matches: 14. Germline V gene lookup returns CDR1 SQVTM and CDR2 ANQGSEA. This CDR3 is built from 15 residues. In DNA, the CDR3 is TGCAGCGTTGAGGATGCGGTCAGGGGGCGGGAGGGCTACACCTTC. Protein product: CSVEDAVRGREGYTF. Based on the CDR3 plus reference TRBV29-1 and TRBJ1-2, the full variable domain is SAVISQKPSRDICQRGTSLTIQCQVDSQVTMMFWYRQQPGQSLTLIATANQGSEATYESGFVIDKFPISRPNLTFSTLTVSNMSPEDSSIYLCSVEDAVRGREGYTFGSGTRLTVV.

The chain combines TRBV7-2 with TRBJ1-1; a weak D match, TRBD1 (5 bases). The V end lost 5 bases, the J end lost 4 bases, and 20 bases lay between the germline ends. The CDR3 is 16 residues long. Germline values: CDR1 SGHTA, CDR2 FQGNSA. CDR3 loop: CASSGQIPGFGTEAFF. CDR3 DNA: TGTGCCAGCAGCGGACAAATCCCAGGGTTCGGCACTGAAGCTTTCTTT.

The chain couples TRBV27 to TRBJ2-1, with 11 bases lining up with TRBD2. V shed 3 bases and J 0 bases; nucleotides not matched to a gene: 1. Looked up from germline, CDR1 is MNHEY and CDR2 is SMNVEV (reference sequence). The CDR3 length is 16 residues. The CDR3: CASSFLAGGSYNEQFF. CDR3 sequence (DNA): TGTGCCAGCAGTTTTCTAGCGGGAGGCTCCTACAATGAGCAGTTCTTC.

V gene TRBV4-1 combines with J gene TRBJ2-3, with TRBD2 identical over 13 bases. CDR1 and CDR2 from the germline V gene are MGHRA and YSYEKL. V was pared by 3 bases and J by 2 bases, with 2 bases of the junction left unmatched. The CDR3 extends over 16 amino acids. CDR3 amino acids: CASSHGLAGDTDTQYF. CDR3 coding DNA: TGCGCCAGCAGCCATGGACTAGCGGGGGACACAGATACGCAGTATTTT.

This clone was seen a few times. The junction differs from germline at one of its ends, possibly a read error. The chain is built from TRBV7-9 and TRBJ2-2, with 14 nucleotides matching TRBD2. The CDR3 covers 15 residues. Germline CDR1 is SEHNR and CDR2 is FQNEAQ (reference sequence). The DNA of the CDR3 is TGTGCCAGCAGCTGGGGACTAGCGGGAGCCGGAGAGCTGTTTTTT. This gives the protein CASSWGLAGAGELFF.

The chain carries TRBV28 and TRBJ2-7; D may be TRBD2 (6 bases). The CDR3 has 15 residues. Trimming took off 2 bases at V and 5 bases at J, with 16 bases between the two ends. CDR1 is MDHEN and CDR2 is SYDVKM in the germline V gene. The CDR3 loop reads CASSLPRLDENEQYF. CDR3 sequence (DNA): TGTGCCAGCAGTTTACCTCGACTAGATGAAAACGAGCAGTACTTC.

This clone has more than one count but fewer than ten. V and J are TRBV27 and TRBJ1-5, with TRBD1 matching 7 bases. The ends lost 5 bases at V and 2 bases at J; junction bases unmatched: 6. The CDR3 is 15 amino acids. Germline V gives CDR1 MNHEY, CDR2 SMNVEV (reference sequence). The CDR3 region is CASSRGQGGNQPQHF. The DNA of the CDR3 is TGTGCCAGCAGTAGAGGCCAGGGGGGCAATCAGCCCCAGCATTTT.

A few counts support this clone. This sequence joins TRBV2 and TRBJ2-5; unclear D gene. Germline V gene sequence: CDR1 SNHLY, CDR2 FYNNEI. This CDR3 contains 14 residues. Deletions cut 1 base from V and 2 bases from J, with 8 bases between. As DNA, the CDR3 is TGTGCCAGCAGTGAAGGCCGCAGTCAAGAGACCCAGTACTTC. Its translation: CASSEGRSQETQYF. Combining the CDR3 with reference TRBV2 and TRBJ2-5 gives the whole variable domain EPEVTQTPSHQVTQMGQEVILRCVPISNHLYFYWYRQILGQKVEFLVSFYNNEISEKSEIFDDQFSVERPDGSNFTLKIRSTKLEDSAMYFCASSEGRSQETQYFGPGTRLLVL.

The rearrangement uses TRBV4-3 and TRBJ2-5, with D possibly being TRBD1 (5 bases). With 3 bases removed from V and 1 base from J, the gap between germline ends came to 6 bases. The CDR3 sequence is 13 residues long. Per the germline V gene, CDR1 is LGHNA and CDR2 is YSLEER. The DNA for the CDR3 is TGCGCCAGCAGCCAGGGGCGCCAAGAGACCCAGTACTTC. This codes for CASSQGRQETQYF.

This clone was counted between two and nine times. Other DNA sequences in this sample translate to the same CDR3. V gene TRBV9 combines with J gene TRBJ2-3; D not certain. There are 13 residues in the CDR3. V was cut by 0 bases and J by 6 bases, with 8 bases left in between. Germline CDR1 is SGDLS and CDR2 is YYNGEE. The CDR3 bases are TGTGCCAGCAGCGTAGTTAGCTCCGATACGCAGTATTTT. This translates into CASSVVSSDTQYF.